A selection of T cell receptor beta chains follows, all from one sample in a study of CD8+CD57+ T cells in acquired aplastic anemia. In TCRdb, the reads were re-called with MiXCR into one record per CDR3 protein. This table has about 180,000 distinct CDR3 sequences, about half appearing once. The sequenced sample was sorted CD4+, CD8+, or CD8+CD57+ T cells (not recorded which) from PBMCs. These receptor sequences come from a human donor with aplastic anemia. CDR3s include the opening cysteine and the closing phenylalanine or tryptophan. Each record gives: V gene, J gene, CDR3 length, D gene, CDR3 protein. D genes are given only for firm matches.

v_call: TRBV7-3
j_call: TRBJ2-1
cdr3_length: 13
d_call: NA
cdr3_aa: CASSVTLMDEQFF

v_call: TRBV2
j_call: TRBJ1-2
cdr3_length: 15
d_call: TRBD1
cdr3_aa: CASMGTGGMVGGYTF

v_call: TRBV7-9
j_call: TRBJ1-6
cdr3_length: 14
d_call: NA
cdr3_aa: CASSSPGGFLALHF

v_call: TRBV6-2/TRBV6-3
j_call: TRBJ2-5
cdr3_length: 13
d_call: TRBD1
cdr3_aa: CASSSQVGTGRHF

v_call: TRBV5-1
j_call: TRBJ2-7
cdr3_length: 13
d_call: NA
cdr3_aa: CASSAGHSYEQYF

v_call: TRBV20-1
j_call: TRBJ1-2
cdr3_length: 17
d_call: TRBD1
cdr3_aa: CSASAQDRRLKNYGYTF

v_call: TRBV25-1
j_call: TRBJ1-1
cdr3_length: 12
d_call: NA
cdr3_aa: CASSDLVTEAFF

v_call: TRBV10-3
j_call: TRBJ2-7
cdr3_length: 12
d_call: NA
cdr3_aa: CATQNTDYEQYF

v_call: TRBV7-6
j_call: TRBJ1-5
cdr3_length: 16
d_call: NA
cdr3_aa: CASSPARGGLGQPQHF

v_call: TRBV19
j_call: TRBJ2-1
cdr3_length: 16
d_call: NA
cdr3_aa: CASSIEGGFAYNEQFF

v_call: TRBV7-8
j_call: TRBJ1-5
cdr3_length: 15
d_call: TRBD1
cdr3_aa: CASSSRQGGNQPQHF

v_call: TRBV6-5
j_call: TRBJ1-2
cdr3_length: 16
d_call: TRBD1
cdr3_aa: CASSSQPGTGNYGYTF

v_call: TRBV7-2
j_call: TRBJ1-1
cdr3_length: 11
d_call: NA
cdr3_aa: CASSPLTEAFF

v_call: TRBV11-1
j_call: TRBJ2-7
cdr3_length: 18
d_call: TRBD2
cdr3_aa: CASSLGLVGASGSYEQYF

v_call: TRBV2
j_call: TRBJ2-7
cdr3_length: 17
d_call: TRBD2
cdr3_aa: CASSVELAGGQSYEQYF

v_call: TRBV20-1
j_call: TRBJ2-3
cdr3_length: 17
d_call: NA
cdr3_aa: CSAQPPFSGPGWDTQYF

v_call: TRBV5-4
j_call: TRBJ1-2
cdr3_length: 13
d_call: NA
cdr3_aa: CASSLRANYGYTF

v_call: TRBV24-1
j_call: TRBJ2-5
cdr3_length: 16
d_call: TRBD1
cdr3_aa: CATSDPGTGAEETQYF

v_call: TRBV7-8
j_call: TRBJ2-2
cdr3_length: 15
d_call: TRBD2
cdr3_aa: CASSLASGGTGELFF

v_call: TRBV10-3
j_call: TRBJ2-2
cdr3_length: 16
d_call: NA
cdr3_aa: CAISPQGCANTGELFF

v_call: TRBV28
j_call: TRBJ2-5
cdr3_length: 13
d_call: NA
cdr3_aa: CASSGGDVETQYF

v_call: TRBV7-2
j_call: TRBJ1-2
cdr3_length: 12
d_call: TRBD1
cdr3_aa: CASSNRGYGYTF

v_call: TRBV3-1
j_call: TRBJ1-5
cdr3_length: 14
d_call: NA
cdr3_aa: CASSQVPLGQPQHF

v_call: TRBV5-1
j_call: TRBJ2-2
cdr3_length: 16
d_call: NA
cdr3_aa: CASSLAGGVNTGELFF

v_call: TRBV29-1
j_call: TRBJ1-1
cdr3_length: 14
d_call: TRBD1
cdr3_aa: CSGAQGGTSTEAFF

v_call: TRBV24-1
j_call: TRBJ2-3
cdr3_length: 12
d_call: NA
cdr3_aa: CATSDWSDTQYF

v_call: TRBV29-1
j_call: TRBJ1-5
cdr3_length: 13
d_call: NA
cdr3_aa: CSVVYHPNQPQHF

v_call: TRBV18
j_call: TRBJ2-7
cdr3_length: 12
d_call: NA
cdr3_aa: CASSQMAHEQYF

v_call: TRBV15
j_call: TRBJ2-5
cdr3_length: 13
d_call: NA
cdr3_aa: CATSRDRTETQYF

v_call: TRBV15
j_call: TRBJ2-7
cdr3_length: 14
d_call: TRBD1
cdr3_aa: CATSRGGQGNEQYF

v_call: TRBV6-1
j_call: TRBJ2-5
cdr3_length: 14
d_call: NA
cdr3_aa: CASIRVQGPGTQYF

v_call: TRBV7-9
j_call: TRBJ1-2
cdr3_length: 13
d_call: NA
cdr3_aa: CASSLGQTSGYTF

v_call: TRBV2
j_call: TRBJ2-1
cdr3_length: 13
d_call: NA
cdr3_aa: CTSNGGDSDEQFF

v_call: TRBV20-1
j_call: TRBJ1-6
cdr3_length: 14
d_call: NA
cdr3_aa: CSASRAGADSPLHF

v_call: TRBV24-1
j_call: TRBJ1-5
cdr3_length: 14
d_call: TRBD1
cdr3_aa: CATSDRTGARPQHF